The next 25 T cell receptor beta chains were all read from a single sample in a study of blood T cell repertoires in COVID-19. Sequencing used immunoSEQ multiplex PCR; TCRdb keeps in-frame clones, though not all of them. This repertoire shows about 150,000 clones, roughly 80% found once; its top ten account for roughly 1.5%. Sequenced: peripheral blood. Receptor source: a man older than 75 with acute or convalescent COVID-19.

The chain combines TRBV10-3 with TRBJ1-4; a weak D match, TRBD1 (6 bases). The germline V gene has CDR1 ENHRY and CDR2 SYGVKD. The CDR3 totals 12 residues. Trimming took 10 bases from V and 8 from J, leaving 14 bases between them. CDR3 DNA: TGTGCCACCGCACAGGGCCGAGAAAAACTGTTTTTT. Protein sequence: CATAQGREKLFF.

The chain uses TRBV18 and TRBJ2-5; unclear D gene. V gave up 3 bases and J gave up 4 bases, with 15 bases separating them. The CDR3 spans 15 residues. Germline values: CDR1 KGHSH, CDR2 LQKENI. CDR3 amino acids: CASSPPAAPRETQYF. The DNA for the CDR3 is TGTGCCAGCTCACCTCCCGCTGCGCCGAGAGAGACCCAGTACTTC.

This clone was seen a single time. The V and J genes are TRBV7-2 and TRBJ1-1, with D unclear. The CDR3 contains 13 residues. V shed 5 bases and J shed 0 bases, with 7 bases lying between them. Germline lookup yields CDR1 SGHTA and CDR2 FQGNSA. This CDR3 is CASSLAMNTEAFF. CDR3 coding DNA: TGTGCCAGCAGCCTCGCTATGAACACTGAAGCTTTCTTT.

The chain carries TRBV2 and TRBJ1-2, with 9 bases that match TRBD1. The CDR3 has 13 residues. The V gene end was trimmed by 4 bases and the J gene end by 8 bases; junction bases not matched to a gene: 5. CDR1 and CDR2 (germline): SNHLY, FYNNEI. CDR3 region: CASSGDRVLGYTF. The CDR3 DNA reads TGTGCCAGCAGTGGGGACAGGGTACTCGGCTACACCTTC. The full variable domain, completed using reference TRBV2 and TRBJ1-2, is EPEVTQTPSHQVTQMGQEVILRCVPISNHLYFYWYRQILGQKVEFLVSFYNNEISEKSEIFDDQFSVERPDGSNFTLKIRSTKLEDSAMYFCASSGDRVLGYTFGSGTRLTVV.

This chain connects TRBV19 to TRBJ1-1; TRBD1 agrees at 7 bases. The germline V gene has CDR1 LNHDA and CDR2 SQIVND (reference sequence). CDR3 length: 16 amino acids. After removal of 5 bases from V and 0 bases from J, the junction contained 9 bases not matched to a gene. CDR3 nucleotide sequence: TGTGCCAGTAGTTCCAATCGGGACAGCTTGAACACTGAAGCTTTCTTT. It encodes CASSSNRDSLNTEAFF.

The J gene is TRBJ1-4, the V gene TRBV28; 7 nucleotides agree with TRBD1. Germline trimming cut 8 bases from V and 0 bases from J; bases unmatched to any gene: 9. CDR3 length equals 16 residues. Germline V CDR1 and CDR2: MDHEN, SYDVKM. CDR3 protein: CASGGQLLATNEKLFF. The DNA for the CDR3 is TGTGCCAGCGGGGGACAGCTACTTGCAACTAATGAAAAACTGTTTTTT.

Remarks on this clone: An end of the junction does not agree with germline; a read error may underlie this. The chain couples TRBV7-7 to TRBJ1-2, with 11 bases lining up with TRBD1. Germline V gene sequence: CDR1 SSHAT, CDR2 FNYEAQ (reference sequence). The CDR3 is made up of 15 amino acids. The CDR3 sequence is CASSIIGQGAQGYTF. The CDR3 nucleotides read TGTGCTAGCAGCATAATAGGACAGGGGGCGCAAGGCTACACCTTC.

V and J are TRBV2 and TRBJ2-1, with D possibly matching TRBD1 (6 bases). From germline, CDR1 is SNHLY and CDR2 FYNNEI. The CDR3 spans 15 residues. V gave up 6 bases and J gave up 13 bases, with 25 bases separating them. The CDR3 DNA follows: TGTGCCAGCAGCCCCCAGAGCGTCAGCAGGGGCCGACAGTTCTTC. The encoded protein is CASSPQSVSRGRQFF.

The gene calls are TRBV18 and TRBJ1-1; D call uncertain. Trimming left V 7 bases short and J 1 base short, with 16 bases between. Germline V gene lookup returns CDR1 KGHSH and CDR2 LQKENI. The CDR3 has 15 amino acids. The CDR3 here is CASLPRGPQNTEAFF. The CDR3 DNA reads as TGTGCCAGCTTACCGCGAGGGCCCCAGAACACTGAAGCTTTCTTT. The variable domain in full, with the rest retrieved from reference TRBV18 and TRBJ1-1, is NAGVMQNPRHLVRRRGQEARLRCSPMKGHSHVYWYRQLPEEGLKFMVYLQKENIIDESGMPKERFSAEFPKEGPSILRIQQVVRGDSAAYFCASLPRGPQNTEAFFGQGTRLTVV.

The rearrangement uses TRBV6-4 and TRBJ2-6; TRBD1 aligns across 10 bases. Germline V CDR1 and CDR2: MRHNA, SNTAGT. With 10 bases clipped from V and 2 bases from J, the junction kept 8 bases outside the gene matches. This CDR3 contains 16 residues. The CDR3 loop reads CATIGTGVTGANVLTF. The CDR3 coding sequence is TGTGCCACCATAGGGACAGGGGTGACTGGGGCCAACGTCCTGACTTTC.

This clone was recorded only once. The V call is TRBV6-4, the J call TRBJ2-4; the D is unclear. The germline V and J ends were trimmed by 3 bases and 9 bases, with 12 bases remaining between them. Germline V lookup: CDR1 MRHNA, CDR2 SNTAGT. This CDR3 region has 13 residues. The CDR3 region has the DNA TGTGCCAGCAGTGAAGGTACCACGGGCATTCAGTACTTC. It encodes CASSEGTTGIQYF.

This clone was seen more than once but under ten times. V gene TRBV7-3 combines with J gene TRBJ2-2; 8 bases fit TRBD2. Per germline, CDR1 SGHTA and CDR2 FQGTGA. The CDR3 runs to 16 residues. J gave up 5 bases and V 5 bases, and 10 bases lay outside the gene matches. This chain's CDR3 is CASSVEGTRVTGELFF. CDR3 DNA sequence: TGTGCCAGCAGCGTCGAGGGGACTAGAGTAACCGGGGAGCTGTTTTTT.

The chain uses TRBV11-2 and TRBJ1-6, with D perhaps TRBD1 (5 bases). The V and J ends lost 5 bases and 6 bases respectively, with 14 bases between them. The CDR3 has 15 residues. In germline, CDR1 is SGHAT, CDR2 FQNNGV. For the CDR3, the DNA is TGTGCCAGCAGCCAAGGGGACTTTCTTAATTCACCCCTCCACTTT. The encoded protein is CASSQGDFLNSPLHF. Full variable domain (remainder filled in from reference TRBV11-2 and TRBJ1-6): EAGVAQSPRYKIIEKRQSVAFWCNPISGHATLYWYQQILGQGPKLLIQFQNNGVVDDSQLPKDRFSAERLKGVDSTLKIQPAKLEDSAVYLCASSQGDFLNSPLHFGNGTRLTVT.

V gene TRBV5-1 combines with J gene TRBJ1-2, with D possibly matching TRBD1 (6 bases). This CDR3 has 13 amino acids. The germline gives CDR1 SGHRS, CDR2 YFSETQ. Deletions cut 5 bases from V and 7 bases from J, with 15 bases between. This CDR3 is CASRPGGAGGYTF. The CDR3 DNA reads TGCGCCAGCAGACCTGGGGGCGCGGGTGGCTACACCTTC. The whole variable domain, filled in from reference TRBV5-1 and TRBJ1-2, reads KAGVTQTPRYLIKTRGQQVTLSCSPISGHRSVSWYQQTPGQGLQFLFEYFSETQRNKGNFPGRFSGRQFSNSRSEMNVSTLELGDSALYLCASRPGGAGGYTFGSGTRLTVV.

This chain links TRBV19 with TRBJ1-1; 9 bases are shared with TRBD1. The CDR3 is made up of 16 amino acids. Germline V CDR1 and CDR2: LNHDA, SQIVND (reference sequence). Trimming removed 0 bases from V and 2 bases from J; junction bases left unmatched: 4. CDR3 in DNA: TGTGCCAGTAGTATAGACGGGACAGGGCCTAACACTGAAGCTTTCTTT. This translates into CASSIDGTGPNTEAFF.

The DNA for the CDR3 is TGTGCCACGGGACAGGGGGTGAGCACCGGGGAGCTGTTTTTT. This encodes CATGQGVSTGELFF. The chain links TRBV19 to TRBJ2-2; 11 bases match TRBD1. In germline, CDR1 is LNHDA, CDR2 SQIVND (reference sequence). This CDR3 comprises 14 residues. V lost 10 bases to trimming and J lost 4 bases; unmatched junction nucleotides: 5.

The chain combines TRBV5-4 with TRBJ2-2; 8 bases are a match to TRBD1. The CDR3 covers 17 residues. The junction had 14 bases not matched to a gene; V was cut back by 4 bases and J by 6 bases. Germline CDR1 reads SGHNT; CDR2 reads YYREEE (reference sequence). The CDR3, as DNA: TGTGCCAGCAGCATAAACCTGGACAGGGCTGACGCCGGGGAGCTGTTTTTT. Protein: CASSINLDRADAGELFF.

J is TRBJ2-7 and V is TRBV10-1, with a tentative D call TRBD1 (5 bases). V was shortened by 8 bases and J by 5 bases, with 22 bases between the two germline ends. The germline CDR1 and CDR2 sequences are WNHNN and SYGVQD (reference sequence). The CDR3 covers 15 residues. The CDR3 spells CASPRKNPRVHEQYV. CDR3 sequence (DNA): TGCGCCAGCCCCAGAAAGAACCCCAGGGTCCACGAGCAGTACGTC.

The V call is TRBV6-4, the J call TRBJ2-2; the D gene is possibly TRBD2 (5 bases). V was trimmed by 8 bases and J by 2 bases, leaving 15 bases between them. Germline loops: CDR1 MRHNA, CDR2 SNTAGT. This CDR3 contains 15 residues. In DNA form, the CDR3 reads TGTGCCAGCTCGGACTCCCCGCCCAACACCGGGGAGCTGTTTTTT. This sequence encodes CASSDSPPNTGELFF.

This chain uses TRBV7-8 with TRBJ2-4; the D gene is possibly TRBD1 (6 bases). In germline, CDR1 is SGHVS, CDR2 FQNEAQ. V gave up 1 base and J gave up 8 bases, with 12 bases separating them. The CDR3 sequence is 14 residues long. As DNA, the CDR3 is TGTGCCAGCAGCTTAGAGCAGGGGCGGGACATTCAGTACTTC. It translates to CASSLEQGRDIQYF. The full variable domain, its missing parts supplied by reference TRBV7-8 and TRBJ2-4, is GAGVSQSPRYKVAKRGQDVALRCDPISGHVSLFWYQQALGQGPEFLTYFQNEAQLDKSGLPSDRFFAERPEGSVSTLKIQRTQQEDSAVYLCASSLEQGRDIQYFGAGTRLSVL.

V gene TRBV3-1 (or the pseudogene TRBV3-2) combines with J gene TRBJ2-5, with D possibly being TRBD1 (6 bases). This CDR3 is built from 13 residues. The V gene lost 10 bases and the J gene lost 2 bases, with 14 bases spanning the gap. Germline V gene data show CDR1 as LGHDT and CDR2 as YNNKEL (reference sequence). The CDR3: CATVGHHQETQYF. The CDR3 DNA follows: TGTGCCACCGTGGGACATCATCAAGAGACCCAGTACTTC.

V gene TRBV27 combines with J gene TRBJ2-7, with 7 bases that match TRBD1. Germline-derived CDR1 and CDR2 are MNHEY and SMNVEV (reference sequence). V was pared by 6 bases and J by 3 bases, with 5 bases of the junction left unmatched. The CDR3 runs 13 residues. The CDR3 loop is CASSRGQNYEQYF. For the CDR3, the DNA is TGTGCCAGCAGCAGGGGACAGAACTACGAGCAGTACTTC.

V usage is TRBV5-1 and J usage is TRBJ1-1; D perhaps matches TRBD1 (5 bases). Deletions cut 5 bases from V and 1 base from J, with 9 bases between. This CDR3 is built from 13 residues. Germline assignment: CDR1 SGHRS and CDR2 YFSETQ. The CDR3 loop is CASRQGENTEAFF. The CDR3 DNA reads as TGCGCCAGCAGGCAGGGTGAGAACACTGAAGCTTTCTTT.

The table lists this clone with a few counts. The chain has TRBV19 and TRBJ1-1, with D maybe TRBD1 (6 bases). Trimming removed 7 bases from V and 1 base from J, with 16 bases in between. The length of the CDR3 is 15 residues. The germline V gene encodes CDR1 LNHDA and CDR2 SQIVND (reference sequence). CDR3 DNA sequence: TGTGCCAGTAAGAAAAGGATACAGGGGAACACTGAAGCTTTCTTT. Encoded protein: CASKKRIQGNTEAFF. Variable domain in full (rest from reference TRBV19 and TRBJ1-1): DGGITQSPKYLFRKEGQNVTLSCEQNLNHDAMYWYRQDPGQGLRLIYYSQIVNDFQKGDIAEGYSVSREKKESFPLTVTSAQKNPTAFYLCASKKRIQGNTEAFFGQGTRLTVV.

The CDR3 bases are TGTGCCACCAGAGGACTAGCGACTAGCTCCTACAATGAGCAGTTCTTC. Translating gives CATRGLATSSYNEQFF. V and J are TRBV3-1 (or the pseudogene TRBV3-2) and TRBJ2-1; 9 bases fit TRBD2. V lost 10 bases, J lost 0 bases, and 10 bases stayed unmatched. This CDR3 spans 16 amino acids. CDR1 is LGHDT and CDR2 is YNNKEL in the germline V gene (reference sequence).